The entry that follows covers one T cell receptor beta chain sequence. The data were produced by immunoSEQ multiplex PCR, yet TCRdb's version contains in-frame clones alone and is incomplete. This sample has approximately 70,000 clones, with under 98% found just once. The data are from a study of technical replicates of blood from several donors. The V and J ends lost 5 bases and 2 bases, in that order; junction bases with no gene match: 8. CDR3 length: 15 residues. Germline loops: CDR1 SGHAT, CDR2 FQDESV (reference sequence). The origin of this receptor is a human donor in good health. V is TRBV11-1 and J is TRBJ1-1; 7 positions agree with TRBD1. Source material: T cells isolated from PBMCs. This chain's CDR3 is CASSKSGQTNTEAFF. The CDR3 bases are TGTGCCAGCAGCAAGTCGGGACAGACTAACACTGAAGCTTTCTTT.